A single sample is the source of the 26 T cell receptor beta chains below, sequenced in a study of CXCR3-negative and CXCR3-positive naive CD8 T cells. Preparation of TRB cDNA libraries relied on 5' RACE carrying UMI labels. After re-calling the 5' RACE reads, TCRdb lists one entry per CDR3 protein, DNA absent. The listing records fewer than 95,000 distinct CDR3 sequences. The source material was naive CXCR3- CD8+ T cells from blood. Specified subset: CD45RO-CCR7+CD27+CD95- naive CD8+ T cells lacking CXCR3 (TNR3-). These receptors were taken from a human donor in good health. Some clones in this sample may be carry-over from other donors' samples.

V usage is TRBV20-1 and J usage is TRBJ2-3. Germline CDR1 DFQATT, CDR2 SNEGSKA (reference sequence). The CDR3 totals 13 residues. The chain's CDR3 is CSASSVEADTQYF.

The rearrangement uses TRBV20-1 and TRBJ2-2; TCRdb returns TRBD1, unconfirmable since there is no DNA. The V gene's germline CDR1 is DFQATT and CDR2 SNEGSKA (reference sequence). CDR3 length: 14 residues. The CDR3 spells CSAKGQGDTGELFF.

CDR3 loop: CASSQVWGATDTEAFF. J is TRBJ1-1 and V is TRBV4-2; without DNA, the TCRdb call of TRBD1 cannot be checked. The germline CDR1 and CDR2 sequences are LGHNA and YNFKEQ. The CDR3 is 16 residues long.

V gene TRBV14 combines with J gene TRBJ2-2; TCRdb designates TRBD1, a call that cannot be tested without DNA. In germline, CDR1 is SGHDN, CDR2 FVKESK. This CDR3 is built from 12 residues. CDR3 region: CASRTDPGELFF.

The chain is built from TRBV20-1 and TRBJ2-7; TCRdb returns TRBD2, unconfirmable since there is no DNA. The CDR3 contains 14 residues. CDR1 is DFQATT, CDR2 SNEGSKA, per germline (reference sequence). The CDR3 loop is CSATTSGGPYEQYF.

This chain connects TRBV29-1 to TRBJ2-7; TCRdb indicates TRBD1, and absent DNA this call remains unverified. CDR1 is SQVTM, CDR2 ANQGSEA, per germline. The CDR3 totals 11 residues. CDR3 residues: CSVRRGYEQYF.

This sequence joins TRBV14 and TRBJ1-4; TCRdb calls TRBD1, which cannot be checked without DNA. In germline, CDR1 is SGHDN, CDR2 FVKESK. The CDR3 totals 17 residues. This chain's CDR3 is CASSQEPRDSPNEKLFF.

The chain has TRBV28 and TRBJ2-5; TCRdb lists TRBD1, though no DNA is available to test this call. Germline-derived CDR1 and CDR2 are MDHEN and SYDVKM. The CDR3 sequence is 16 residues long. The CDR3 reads CASSYPPQGVIETQYF.

The CDR3 sequence is CASSEYGGKAFF. V usage is TRBV25-1 and J usage is TRBJ1-1. CDR1 is MGHDK, CDR2 SYGVNS, per germline. CDR3 length equals 12 residues. Full variable domain (remainder filled in from reference TRBV25-1 and TRBJ1-1): EADIYQTPRYLVIGTGKKITLECSQTMGHDKMYWYQQDPGMELHLIHYSYGVNSTEKGDLSSESTVSRIRTEHFPLTLESARPSHTSQYLCASSEYGGKAFFGQGTRLTVV.

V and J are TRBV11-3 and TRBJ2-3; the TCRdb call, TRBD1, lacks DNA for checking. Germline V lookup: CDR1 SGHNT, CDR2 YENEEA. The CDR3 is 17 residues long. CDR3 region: CTSSLDRRGANTDTQYF.

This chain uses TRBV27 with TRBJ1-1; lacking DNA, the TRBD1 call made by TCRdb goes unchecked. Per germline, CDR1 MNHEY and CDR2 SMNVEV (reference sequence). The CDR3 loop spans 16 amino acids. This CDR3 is CASSRTMGTLGTEAFF.

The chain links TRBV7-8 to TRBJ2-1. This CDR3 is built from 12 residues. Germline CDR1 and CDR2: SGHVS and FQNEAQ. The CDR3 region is CASSFTSDEQFF.

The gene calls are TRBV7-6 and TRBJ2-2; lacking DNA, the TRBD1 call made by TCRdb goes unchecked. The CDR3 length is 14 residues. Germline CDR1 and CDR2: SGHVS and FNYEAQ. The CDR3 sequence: CASGQVGNTGELFF.

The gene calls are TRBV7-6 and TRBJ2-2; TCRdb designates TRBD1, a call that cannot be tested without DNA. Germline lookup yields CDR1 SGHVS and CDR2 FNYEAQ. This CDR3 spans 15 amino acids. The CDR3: CASSHRGGNTGELFF.

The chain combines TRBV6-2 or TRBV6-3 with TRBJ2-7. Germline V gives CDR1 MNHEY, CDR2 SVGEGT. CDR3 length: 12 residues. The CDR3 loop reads CASTATAYEQYF.

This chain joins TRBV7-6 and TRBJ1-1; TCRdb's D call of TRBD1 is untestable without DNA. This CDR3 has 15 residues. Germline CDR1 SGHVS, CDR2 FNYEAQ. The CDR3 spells CASSLAGGGSTEAFF.

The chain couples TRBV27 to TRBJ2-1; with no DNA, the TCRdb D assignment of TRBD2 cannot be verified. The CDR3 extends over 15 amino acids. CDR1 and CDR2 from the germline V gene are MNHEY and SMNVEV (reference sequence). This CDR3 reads CASSSPGTSGNEQFF.

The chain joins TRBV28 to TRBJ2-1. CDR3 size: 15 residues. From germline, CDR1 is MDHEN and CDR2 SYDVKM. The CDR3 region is CASSLLQTSYNEQFF.

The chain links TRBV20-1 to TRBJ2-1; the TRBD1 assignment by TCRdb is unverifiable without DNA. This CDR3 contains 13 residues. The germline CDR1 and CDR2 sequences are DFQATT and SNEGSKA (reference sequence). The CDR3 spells CSGQRATYNEQFF.

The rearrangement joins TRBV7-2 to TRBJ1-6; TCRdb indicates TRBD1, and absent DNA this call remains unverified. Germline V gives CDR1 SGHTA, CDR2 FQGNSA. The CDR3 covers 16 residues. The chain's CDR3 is CASSLAAGLSWSPLHF.

The CDR3 region is CASSPQTGFDRNTEAFF. The V and J genes are TRBV27 and TRBJ1-1; as DNA is missing, the TRBD1 call by TCRdb cannot be tested. Germline assignment: CDR1 MNHEY and CDR2 SMNVEV (reference sequence). The CDR3 extends over 17 amino acids.

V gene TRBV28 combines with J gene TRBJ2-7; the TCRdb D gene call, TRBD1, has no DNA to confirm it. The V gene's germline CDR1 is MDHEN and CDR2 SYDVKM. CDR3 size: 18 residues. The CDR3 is CASSRVSKVALPGYEQYF.

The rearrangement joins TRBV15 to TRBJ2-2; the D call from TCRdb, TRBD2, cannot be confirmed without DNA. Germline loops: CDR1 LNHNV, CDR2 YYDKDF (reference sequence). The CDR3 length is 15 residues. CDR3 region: CATSRSGGKAGELFF. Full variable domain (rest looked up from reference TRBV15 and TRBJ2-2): DAMVIQNPRYQVTQFGKPVTLSCSQTLNHNVMYWYQQKSSQAPKLLFHYYDKDFNNEADTPDNFQSRRPNTSFCFLDIRSPGLGDTAMYLCATSRSGGKAGELFFGEGSRLTVL.

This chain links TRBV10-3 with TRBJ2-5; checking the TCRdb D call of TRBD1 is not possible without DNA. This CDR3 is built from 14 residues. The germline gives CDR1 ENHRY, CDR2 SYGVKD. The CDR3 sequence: CATSESGGAETQYF.

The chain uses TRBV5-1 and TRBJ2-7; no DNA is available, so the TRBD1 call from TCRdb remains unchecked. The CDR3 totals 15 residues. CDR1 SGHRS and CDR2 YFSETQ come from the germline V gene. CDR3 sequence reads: CASSLGGEYSYEQYF. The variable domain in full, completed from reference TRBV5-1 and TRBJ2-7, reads KAGVTQTPRYLIKTRGQQVTLSCSPISGHRSVSWYQQTPGQGLQFLFEYFSETQRNKGNFPGRFSGRQFSNSRSEMNVSTLELGDSALYLCASSLGGEYSYEQYFGPGTRLTVT.

CDR3 residues: CSVAGSDRLNTGELFF. The chain is built from TRBV29-1 and TRBJ2-2; TCRdb reports TRBD1, a call that lacks DNA to check it against. Germline-derived CDR1 and CDR2 are SQVTM and ANQGSEA. The CDR3 length is 16 residues.